A selection of T cell receptor beta chains follows, all from one sample in a study of cytomegalovirus exposure and HLA in healthy donors. The method was immunoSEQ multiplex PCR; TCRdb's version includes in-frame clones alone and lacks a portion of them. This sample has around 57,000 clones, with 80% to 90% found just once. Sequencing input: PBMCs. The receptors were sampled from a man between 25 and 39 years old in good health and CMV-seropositive. Each CDR3 is given with its conserved first and last residue. Each record gives: CDR3 length, V gene, J gene, D gene, CDR3 protein, CDR3 DNA. A D gene is named only where the DNA matches it firmly.

>19|TRBV19|TRBJ2-2|TRBD2
CASSIVGGRAFFIAGELFF
TGTGCCAGTAGTATAGTAGGCGGGAGGGCCTTTTTTATCGCCGGGGAGCTGTTTTTT
>13|TRBV29-1|TRBJ1-4|TRBD1
CSVSTGVGEKLFF
TGCAGCGTCTCCACAGGGGTGGGTGAAAAACTGTTTTTT
>13|TRBV6-5|TRBJ2-3|TRBD2
CASRLAGADTQYF
TGTGCCAGCAGACTGGCGGGAGCTGATACGCAGTATTTT
>18|TRBV9|TRBJ2-4|NA
CASSGLGQPKLAKNIQYF
TGTGCCAGCAGCGGACTTGGACAGCCGAAGCTAGCCAAAAACATTCAGTACTTC
>14|TRBV6-4|TRBJ2-1|TRBD2
CASSSELAGKEQFF
TGTGCCAGCAGTTCGGAACTAGCGGGTAAAGAGCAGTTCTTC
>17|TRBV5-1|TRBJ1-3|NA
CASSLVPGVSSGNTIYF
TGCGCCAGCAGCTTGGTACCAGGGGTTAGCTCTGGAAACACCATATATTTT
>15|TRBV18|TRBJ2-2|NA
CASSLGHANTGELFF
TGTGCCAGCTCACTGGGACACGCGAACACCGGGGAGCTGTTTTTT
>11|TRBV20-1|TRBJ1-4|NA
CSAPSNEKLFF
TGCAGTGCTCCCTCTAATGAAAAACTGTTTTTT
>13|TRBV7-2|TRBJ2-5|NA
CASSLGAQETQYF
TGTGCCAGCAGCTTAGGAGCCCAAGAGACCCAGTACTTC
>16|TRBV21-1|TRBJ1-1|NA
CASSKGGGRGVREAFF
TGTGCCAGCAGCAAAGGGGGAGGACGCGGGGTGCGTGAAGCTTTCTTT